One sample yielded the 25 T cell receptor beta chains listed below, sequenced in a study of blood T cell repertoires in COVID-19. The method was immunoSEQ multiplex PCR; TCRdb's version includes in-frame clones alone and lacks a portion of them. The table records some 93,000 clones, around 79% of them present only once. The sequenced sample was peripheral blood. These receptors came from a human donor in a cohort sampled during active COVID-19.

The CDR3 sequence: CASSPGQGGKADTQYF. CDR3 in DNA: TGTGCCAGCAGTCCGGGACAGGGGGGGAAGGCAGATACGCAGTATTTT. The V and J genes are TRBV28 and TRBJ2-3; the match to TRBD1 covers 11 bases. Germline CDR1 and CDR2: MDHEN and SYDVKM. The CDR3 length is 16 residues. Unmatched junction bases numbered 8, after V lost 5 bases and J lost 4 bases.

The chain joins TRBV10-3 to TRBJ1-2; D is unresolved. CDR3 length: 12 residues. The V end was cut by 7 bases, the J end by 5 bases, with 11 bases between. The germline gives CDR1 ENHRY, CDR2 SYGVKD. CDR3 residues: CAIIDIGYGYTF. Here the CDR3 DNA reads TGTGCCATCATCGACATAGGATATGGCTACACCTTC.

V usage is TRBV18 and J usage is TRBJ2-2; 8 bases are a match to TRBD1. V was pared by 8 bases and J by 7 bases, with 9 bases of the junction left unmatched. Germline-derived CDR1 and CDR2 are KGHSH and LQKENI. There are 14 residues in the CDR3. CDR3: CASPRQGANGELFF. CDR3 DNA sequence: TGTGCCAGCCCGCGGCAGGGGGCAAACGGGGAGCTGTTTTTT. Looking up the rest from reference TRBV18 and TRBJ2-2 gives the full variable domain: NAGVMQNPRHLVRRRGQEARLRCSPMKGHSHVYWYRQLPEEGLKFMVYLQKENIIDESGMPKERFSAEFPKEGPSILRIQQVVRGDSAAYFCASPRQGANGELFFGEGSRLTVL.

This clone was seen only once. The genes are TRBV25-1 and TRBJ2-1; 12 bases are shared with TRBD2. Looked up from germline, CDR1 is MGHDK and CDR2 is SYGVNS. The J segment lost 6 bases and the V segment lost 7 bases, leaving 4 bases of the junction unmatched. The CDR3 is made up of 14 amino acids. DNA for the CDR3: TGTGCCAGCAACCTAGCGGGAGGGGGCAATGAGCAGTTCTTC. Translating gives CASNLAGGGNEQFF.

This chain uses TRBV9 with TRBJ2-6, with a tentative D call TRBD2 (5 bases). The CDR3 is 19 amino acids. V dropped 4 bases and J dropped 0 bases, with 20 bases sitting between them. Germline V CDR1 and CDR2: SGDLS, YYNGEE. As DNA, the CDR3 is TGTGCCAGCAGCTCGTCCATCGGGGTACCGAGCTCTGGGGCCAACGTCCTGACTTTC. Translation gives CASSSSIGVPSSGANVLTF. Complete variable domain (other parts from reference TRBV9 and TRBJ2-6): DSGVTQTPKHLITATGQRVTLRCSPRSGDLSVYWYQQSLDQGLQFLIQYYNGEERAKGNILERFSAQQFPDLHSELNLSSLELGDSALYFCASSSSIGVPSSGANVLTFGAGSRLTVL.

Only one count was recorded for this clone. The gene calls are TRBV10-3 and TRBJ1-2, with D uncertain. V dropped 4 bases and J dropped 2 bases, with 8 bases sitting between them. The CDR3 runs 13 residues. Germline assignment: CDR1 ENHRY and CDR2 SYGVKD. The CDR3 DNA is TGTGCCATCAGTGGGAGTCGGAACTATGGCTACACCTTC. It encodes CAISGSRNYGYTF.

This clone was counted between two and nine times. The gene calls are TRBV6-5 and TRBJ2-1; TRBD2 aligns across 8 bases. The V segment lost 7 bases and the J segment 8 bases; nucleotides outside the gene matches: 13. The CDR3 is made up of 15 amino acids. Germline-derived CDR1 and CDR2 are MNHEY and SVGAGI. The CDR3 spells CASTSFGGEADEQFF. Written as DNA, the CDR3 is TGTGCCAGCACGTCTTTCGGGGGGGAGGCCGATGAGCAGTTCTTC.

The chain uses TRBV6-2 or TRBV6-3 and TRBJ2-2, with 9 bases aligning to TRBD1. The germline CDR1 and CDR2 sequences are MNHEY and SVGEGT. The CDR3 spans 15 residues. The junction had 6 bases not matched to a gene; V was cut back by 5 bases and J by 5 bases. Here the CDR3 reads CASSITGGGTGELFF. The CDR3 DNA reads as TGTGCCAGCAGTATTACAGGGGGCGGAACCGGGGAGCTGTTTTTT.

The V gene is TRBV15, the J gene TRBJ2-7; the D gene is possibly TRBD2 (5 bases). With 0 bases removed from V and 6 bases from J, the gap between germline ends came to 15 bases. Looked up from germline, CDR1 is LNHNV and CDR2 is YYDKDF (reference sequence). The length of the CDR3 is 15 residues. CDR3 sequence reads: CATSRDFARVGEQYF. In nucleotides, the CDR3 is TGTGCCACCAGCAGAGATTTTGCGAGGGTTGGCGAGCAGTACTTC.

J is TRBJ2-7 and V is TRBV7-9, with D perhaps matching TRBD1 (5 bases). Between the trimmed V and J ends, which lost 1 base and 7 bases, there was a span of 20 bases. CDR1 SEHNR and CDR2 FQNEAQ come from the germline V gene (reference sequence). This CDR3 comprises 16 residues. CDR3 nucleotides: TGTGCCAGCAGCTTAGGGGGCGGTCGGTCTTCGTTAGAGCAGTACTTC. The encoded protein is CASSLGGGRSSLEQYF.

The chain employs TRBV6-5 and TRBJ2-1; 10 bases fit TRBD1. CDR1 MNHEY and CDR2 SVGAGI come from the germline V gene. Trimming took 1 base from V and 7 from J; bases not matched to a gene: 7. This CDR3 comprises 16 residues. CDR3 bases: TGTGCCAGCAGTTACTATGGGGACAGGGGAGGGAATGAGCAGTTCTTC. It encodes CASSYYGDRGGNEQFF.

This chain connects TRBV6-2 or TRBV6-3 to TRBJ2-1, with 9 bases identical to TRBD1. Unmatched junction bases numbered 10, after V lost 6 bases and J lost 4 bases. The CDR3 runs 16 residues. Germline-derived CDR1 and CDR2 are MNHEY and SVGEGT. The CDR3 bases are TGTGCCAGCAGCTCCTATGGGACAGGGTATTACAATGAGCAGTTCTTC. Translation: CASSSYGTGYYNEQFF.

The chain has TRBV24-1 and TRBJ2-7, with 7 bases that match TRBD1. The length of the CDR3 is 14 residues. The germline V gene encodes CDR1 KGHDR and CDR2 SFDVKD. Unmatched junction bases numbered 6, after V lost 4 bases and J lost 4 bases. CDR3 in amino acids: CATSDPNRGYEQYF. The CDR3 coding sequence is TGTGCCACCAGTGACCCAAACAGGGGATACGAGCAGTACTTC.

This clone showed up just a few times. The rearrangement uses TRBV6-6 and TRBJ2-7, with a weak D call TRBD1 (6 bases). Germline loops: CDR1 MNHNY, CDR2 SVGAGI (reference sequence). The V and J ends lost 6 bases and 6 bases respectively, with 15 bases between them. The CDR3 extends over 13 amino acids. Here the CDR3 DNA reads TGTGCCAGCAGCTCCGGGACACCCCCCGAGCAGTACTTC. Translated: CASSSGTPPEQYF.

The chain joins TRBV6-5 to TRBJ2-3, with 12 bases fitting TRBD2. From germline, CDR1 is MNHEY and CDR2 SVGAGI. V lost 4 bases to trimming and J lost 2 bases; unmatched junction nucleotides: 4. The CDR3 loop spans 16 amino acids. The DNA for the CDR3 is TGTGCCAGCAGTTGGACTAGCGGGACCTTCACAGATACGCAGTATTTT. This gives the protein CASSWTSGTFTDTQYF.

This chain connects TRBV7-2 to TRBJ2-1; 7 nucleotides line up with TRBD1. V lost 4 bases, J lost 12 bases, and 12 bases stayed unmatched. CDR3 length: 14 residues. CDR1 and CDR2 (germline): SGHTA, FQGNSA. CDR3 region: CASSSGGRTMRQFF. CDR3 DNA: TGTGCCAGCAGCTCAGGGGGAAGGACAATGAGGCAGTTCTTC.

J is TRBJ2-7 and V is TRBV4-1, with 8 bases that match TRBD2. Germline CDR1 and CDR2: MGHRA and YSYEKL. With 1 base clipped from V and 0 bases from J, the junction kept 2 bases outside the gene matches. The CDR3 contains 15 residues. CDR3 amino acids: CASSQGLASSYEQYF. CDR3 in DNA: TGCGCCAGCAGCCAAGGACTAGCGAGCTCCTACGAGCAGTACTTC.

V is TRBV14 and J is TRBJ1-4; 7 bases line up with TRBD1. This CDR3 is built from 15 residues. Germline assignment: CDR1 SGHDN and CDR2 FVKESK. V dropped 2 bases and J dropped 4; count of bases not matched to a gene: 4. Written as DNA, the CDR3 is TGTGCCAGCAGCCAACTGACAGGGATTAATGAAAAACTGTTTTTT. Amino acids: CASSQLTGINEKLFF.

In DNA form, the CDR3 reads TGTGCCAGCAGCCCGCCAGGGGGTACTTACAATGAGCAGTTCTTC. This translates into CASSPPGGTYNEQFF. J is TRBJ2-1 and V is TRBV14, with 7 bases lining up with TRBD1. This CDR3 is 15 amino acids long. The V gene end was trimmed by 4 bases and the J gene end by 4 bases; junction bases not matched to a gene: 7. The germline CDR1 and CDR2 sequences are SGHDN and FVKESK.

The chain employs TRBV18 and TRBJ2-5; 7 positions agree with TRBD2. Per the germline V gene, CDR1 is KGHSH and CDR2 is LQKENI. The CDR3 length is 17 residues. J lost 3 bases, V lost 0 bases, and 10 bases had no gene match. The CDR3 DNA reads as TGTGCCAGCTCACCACCGATTTTACTAGCGAACGAAGAGACCCAGTACTTC. It specifies CASSPPILLANEETQYF.

The V and J genes are TRBV5-1 and TRBJ1-1; 12 bases are a match to TRBD1. This CDR3 region has 16 residues. Germline assignment: CDR1 SGHRS and CDR2 YFSETQ. Losses at the gene ends were 4 bases for V and 4 bases for J; bases not matched to a gene: 8. CDR3 sequence reads: CASSPGTGGAGTEAFF. In DNA, the CDR3 is TGCGCCAGCAGCCCGGGGACAGGGGGCGCGGGCACTGAAGCTTTCTTT.

The J gene is TRBJ2-1, the V gene TRBV5-6, with 8 bases matching TRBD1. The junction had 2 bases not matched to a gene; V was cut back by 0 bases and J by 3 bases. The germline gives CDR1 SGHDT, CDR2 YYEEEE. The CDR3 length is 15 residues. CDR3 in DNA: TGTGCCAGCAGCTTGGGGACAGGGAACTACAATGAGCAGTTCTTC. Translated: CASSLGTGNYNEQFF.

The chain uses TRBV19 and TRBJ2-6; a weak D match, TRBD1 (6 bases). The CDR3 covers 17 residues. Trimming left V 0 bases short and J 4 bases short, with 13 bases between. Germline V CDR1 and CDR2: LNHDA, SQIVND (reference sequence). CDR3 region: CASSIDLGASGANVLTF. The CDR3 nucleotides read TGTGCCAGTAGTATAGATCTGGGGGCCTCAGGGGCCAACGTCCTGACTTTC.

This clone has just one count. The rearrangement uses TRBV6-6 and TRBJ2-5, with a weak D call TRBD2 (6 bases). CDR3 length: 11 amino acids. V was trimmed by 6 bases and J by 7 bases, leaving 9 bases between them. Germline V gene data show CDR1 as MNHNY and CDR2 as SVGAGI (reference sequence). The CDR3 loop is CASRSEGTQYF. The CDR3 coding sequence is TGTGCCAGCAGGTCGGAGGGGACCCAGTACTTC.

The chain links TRBV4-3 to TRBJ1-2; D remains unclear. CDR1 LGHNA and CDR2 YSLEER come from the germline V gene. CDR3 length equals 14 residues. V shed 0 bases and J shed 8 bases, with 13 bases lying between them. Here the CDR3 reads CASSQDLGVGGYTF. The CDR3 DNA reads TGCGCCAGCAGCCAAGATCTCGGGGTGGGGGGCTACACCTTC.